A selection of T cell receptor beta chains follows, all from one sample in a study of T-cell reconstitution after alpha-beta-depleted transplantation in children. TCRdb reprocessed the PCR reads via MiXCR and lists one record per CDR3 protein. The sample has some 840,000 distinct CDR3 sequences; roughly 15% are singletons. This specimen was PBMCs, mostly from graft donor cells, taken 360 days after TCRalphabeta/CD19-depleted stem cell transplant. These receptors were obtained from a male patient younger than 18 who had a stem cell transplant for acute lymphoblastic leukemia, so the T cells may come from the graft donor. Both conserved end residues are part of each CDR3. A D gene is named only where the DNA matches it firmly. Size is omitted from some rows. Given values are once, few, many or a class for expanded clones.

J,D,V,length,size,DNA,CDR3
TRBJ2-7,-,TRBV11-1,15,many,TGTGCCAGCAGAGTGACAGGGACGGGGGAGTACGAGCAGTACTTC,CASRVTGTGEYEQYF
TRBJ2-7,-,TRBV20-1,16,few,TGCAGTGCTAGAGACATATCATACCTAAGTTACTACGAGCAGTACTTC,CSARDISYLSYYEQYF
TRBJ2-7,-,TRBV20-1,14,-,TGCAGTGCTAGTCGACAGCGGCTGTCCTACGAGCAGTACTTC,CSASRQRLSYEQYF
TRBJ2-7,TRBD2,TRBV5-1,16,few,TGCGCCAGCAGCTTTGGACTGCGGGAGGCTTCCTACGAGCAGTACTTC,CASSFGLREASYEQYF
TRBJ2-2,-,TRBV20-1,15,many,TGCAGTGCTAGTCCCCCCGTGCGTATCACCGGGGAGCTGTTTTTT,CSASPPVRITGELFF
TRBJ1-2,-,TRBV6-1,17,-,TGTGCCAGCAGTGAAGCCCTCCTGGGAACTTCTAACTATGGCTACACCTTC,CASSEALLGTSNYGYTF
TRBJ1-1,-,TRBV7-9,13,-,TGTGCCAGCAGCTTACCAGGGGTCACTGAAGCTTTCTTT,CASSLPGVTEAFF
TRBJ1-2,TRBD1,TRBV5-1,15,few,TGCGCCAGCAGCTTGGTTGGGACAGCTATCTATGGCTACACCTTC,CASSLVGTAIYGYTF
TRBJ2-5,-,TRBV29-1,14,few,TGCAGCGTCACCGGGTCTACCAGGGGAGAGACCCAGTACTTC,CSVTGSTRGETQYF
TRBJ2-2,TRBD1,TRBV24-1,17,few,TGTGCCACCAGTGACCGACGGACAGGGCTGAACACCGGGGAGCTGTTTTTT,CATSDRRTGLNTGELFF
TRBJ2-7,TRBD1,TRBV10-3,14,-,TGTGCCATCAGTCCCGGGACAGGGGCCTACGAGCAGTACTTC,CAISPGTGAYEQYF
TRBJ2-7,-,TRBV5-6,13,few,TGTGCCAGCCACCGAGACAGTTCTTACGAGCAGTACTTC,CASHRDSSYEQYF
TRBJ2-7,TRBD2,TRBV12-3/TRBV12-4,14,-,TGTGCCAGCAGTGCCCAAGCGGGAGCTTACGAGCAGTACTTC,CASSAQAGAYEQYF
TRBJ2-7,TRBD2,TRBV29-1,14,-,TGCAGCGTTTCCCGTTCTGGCGGGAGCCACGAGCAGTACTTC,CSVSRSGGSHEQYF
TRBJ2-5,-,TRBV20-1,13,-,TGCAGTGCCATCCTGGACACTTCAGAGACCCAGTACTTC,CSAILDTSETQYF
TRBJ2-1,TRBD1,TRBV25-1,16,-,TGTGCCAGCAGTGGATTACAGGGGGTGAGGTACAATGAGCAGTTCTTC,CASSGLQGVRYNEQFF
TRBJ2-7,TRBD2,TRBV27,14,few,TGTGCCAGCAGTTTGACTAGCGCGGCCTACGAGCAGTACTTC,CASSLTSAAYEQYF
TRBJ2-5,-,TRBV25-1,13,-,TGTGCCAGCAGCGCTCACAGGAAAGAGACCCAGTACTTC,CASSAHRKETQYF
TRBJ2-1,-,TRBV20-1,17,few,TGCAGTGCTAGAGATGGAGGGGCACTAAGCTCCTACAATGAGCAGTTCTTC,CSARDGGALSSYNEQFF
TRBJ2-1,-,TRBV2,17,-,TGTGCCAGCGGGGGTACAGAGCGGGCGAGCTCCTACAATGAGCAGTTCTTC,CASGGTERASSYNEQFF
TRBJ2-7,-,TRBV5-1,13,-,TGCGCCAGCAGCTTTCTAGGGGCGGGCGAGCAGTACTTC,CASSFLGAGEQYF
TRBJ2-7,TRBD2,TRBV18,16,-,TGTGCCAGCTCAGGGACCCTAGCGGGGAGCTCCTACGAGCAGTACTTC,CASSGTLAGSSYEQYF
TRBJ2-5,-,TRBV3-1,16,-,TGTGCCAGCAGCCCTATGCTAGGGGGAGGAGTAGAGACCCAGTACTTC,CASSPMLGGGVETQYF
TRBJ2-7,TRBD1,TRBV29-1,14,many,TGCAGCGTTGAATGGGACAGCGCGTCCTACGAGCAGTACTTC,CSVEWDSASYEQYF
TRBJ2-5,TRBD2,TRBV5-1,14,-,TGCGCCAGCAGGCCGGCCAGGGAGGGAGAGACCCAGTACTTC,CASRPAREGETQYF
TRBJ2-1,TRBD2,TRBV27,17,-,TGTGCCAGCAGTTTTAGACTAGCGGGAGCCAAGGGGAATGAGCAGTTCTTC,CASSFRLAGAKGNEQFF
TRBJ1-1,-,TRBV5-1,16,many,TGCGCCAGCACTCAATTGGTACTCTCCTATGGTACTGAAGCTTTCTTT,CASTQLVLSYGTEAFF
TRBJ1-2,TRBD1,TRBV7-9,17,-,TGTGCCAGCAGCTCTTTGACAGGGGGCTCCAATAACTATGGCTACACCTTC,CASSSLTGGSNNYGYTF
TRBJ1-1,TRBD1,TRBV20-1,12,-,TGCAGTGCTAGGACGGACAGGAGTGAAGCTTTCTTT,CSARTDRSEAFF
TRBJ1-2,TRBD1,TRBV6-1,13,-,TGTGCCAGCAGCCCGGGACAGGTCTATGGCTACACCTTC,CASSPGQVYGYTF
TRBJ2-1,-,TRBV24-1,17,-,TGTGCCACCAGTGATATACGCCCGGTGGGCTCCTACAATGAGCAGTTCTTC,CATSDIRPVGSYNEQFF
TRBJ2-3,-,TRBV7-9,16,-,TGTGCCAGCAGCTGGGTGGGCATACCGTTCACAGATACGCAGTATTTT,CASSWVGIPFTDTQYF
TRBJ2-4,-,TRBV5-1,15,many,TGCGCCAGCAGCGCAACCGGGACCCGAAAAAACATTCAGTACTTC,CASSATGTRKNIQYF
TRBJ2-5,TRBD1,TRBV7-8,14,-,TGTGCCAGCAGCTTGACAGGGGGCGTAGTGACCCAGTACTTC,CASSLTGGVVTQYF
TRBJ2-7,TRBD2,TRBV7-2,15,-,TGTGCCAGCAGCTTAGGCGCGTCTAGCGGCTACGAGCAGTACTTC,CASSLGASSGYEQYF
TRBJ2-2,-,TRBV21-1,16,-,TGTGCCAGCAGCAAAGGCCAAAGTTACAACACCGGGGAGCTGTTTTTT,CASSKGQSYNTGELFF